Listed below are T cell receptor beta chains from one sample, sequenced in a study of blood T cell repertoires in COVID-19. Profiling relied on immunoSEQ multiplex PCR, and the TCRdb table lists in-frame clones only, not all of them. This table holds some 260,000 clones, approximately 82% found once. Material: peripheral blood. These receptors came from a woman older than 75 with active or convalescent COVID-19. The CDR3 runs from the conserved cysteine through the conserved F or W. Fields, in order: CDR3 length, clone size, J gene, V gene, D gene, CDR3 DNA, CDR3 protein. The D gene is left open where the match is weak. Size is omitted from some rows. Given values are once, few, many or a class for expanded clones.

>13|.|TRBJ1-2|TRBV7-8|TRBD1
TGTGCCAGCAGCCATAGACAGGGCTCTGGCTACACCTTC
CASSHRQGSGYTF
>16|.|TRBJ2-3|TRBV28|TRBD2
TGTGCCAGCTTCCTAGGCGGGACTAGCGGCACAGATACGCAGTATTTT
CASFLGGTSGTDTQYF
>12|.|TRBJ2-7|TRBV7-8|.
TGTGCCAGCAGCCCAGACACAGGGTATCCGTACTTC
CASSPDTGYPYF
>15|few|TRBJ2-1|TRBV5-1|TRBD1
TGCGCCAGCAGCCAGACCGGGACAGAACGTAATGAGCAGTTCTTC
CASSQTGTERNEQFF
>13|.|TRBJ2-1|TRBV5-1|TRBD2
TGCGCCAGCAGCTTGCTAGCGGGAGATGAGCAGTTCTTC
CASSLLAGDEQFF
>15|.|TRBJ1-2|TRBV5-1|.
TGCGCCAGCAGCTTGGCCTCCGAGGATCACTATGGCTACACCTTC
CASSLASEDHYGYTF
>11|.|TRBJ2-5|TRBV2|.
TGTGCCAGCAAGGGGGAAGAGACCCAGTACTTC
CASKGEETQYF
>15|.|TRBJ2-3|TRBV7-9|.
TGTGCCAGCAGCTTAGTCAGGGTGGGCACAGATACGCAGTATTTT
CASSLVRVGTDTQYF
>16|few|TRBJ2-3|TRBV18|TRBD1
TGTGCCAGCTCACCCTACCGGGACAGCCCCACAGATACGCAGTATTTT
CASSPYRDSPTDTQYF
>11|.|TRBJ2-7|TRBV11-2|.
TGTGCCAGCAGCACGGGGTCCGAGCAGTACTTC
CASSTGSEQYF
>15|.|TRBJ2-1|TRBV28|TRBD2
TGTGCCAGCAGTCCCGGACTAGCCCCTGGGGATGAGCAGTTCTTC
CASSPGLAPGDEQFF
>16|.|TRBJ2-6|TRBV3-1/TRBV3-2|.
TGTGCCAGCAGCCAAGTGGCGGGTCGAGGGGCCAACGTCCTGACTTTC
CASSQVAGRGANVLTF
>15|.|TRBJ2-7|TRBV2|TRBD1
TGTGCCAGCACGCTCAGTCCCGGGACAGGTTCCGAGCAGTACTTC
CASTLSPGTGSEQYF
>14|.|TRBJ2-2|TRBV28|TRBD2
TGTGCCAGCAGTTTCCCCGCGGGGGCCGGGGAGCTGTTTTTT
CASSFPAGAGELFF
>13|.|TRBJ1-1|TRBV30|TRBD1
TGTGCCCAAACCGGGGGGGACAGGGCATCAGCTTTCTTT
CAQTGGDRASAFF
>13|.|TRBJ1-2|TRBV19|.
TGTGCCAGTAGTATAGTGTCAGAATATGGCTACACCTTC
CASSIVSEYGYTF
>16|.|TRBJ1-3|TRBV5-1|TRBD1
TGCGCCAGCAGCCTGGACAGGGGAGGCTCTGGAAACACCATATATTTT
CASSLDRGGSGNTIYF
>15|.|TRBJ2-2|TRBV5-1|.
TGCGCCAGCAGGGAGACAGGCGAGAACACCGGGGAGCTGTTTTTT
CASRETGENTGELFF
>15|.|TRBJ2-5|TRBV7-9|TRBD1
TGTGCCAGCAGCTACCTACGGACAGGGGAAGGGACCCAGTACTTC
CASSYLRTGEGTQYF
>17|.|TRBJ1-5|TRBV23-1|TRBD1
TGCGCCAGCAGCCTTTTCAGGGGGCGGCGGGATGGACAGCCCCAGCATTTT
CASSLFRGRRDGQPQHF
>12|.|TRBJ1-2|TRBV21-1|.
TGTGCCAGCAGCAAACTAGAGTCCGGCTACACCTTC
CASSKLESGYTF
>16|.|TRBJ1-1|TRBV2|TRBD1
TGTGCCAGCAGCTATACCAGGACAGGGGGTAACACTGAAGCTTTCTTT
CASSYTRTGGNTEAFF
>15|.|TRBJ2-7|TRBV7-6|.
TGTGCCAGCAGCTTAGCGGACGGGAACGCCTACGAGCAGTACTTC
CASSLADGNAYEQYF
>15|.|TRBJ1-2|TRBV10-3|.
TGTGCCATCCACTCAAACAACAGGGCAATGGGAGGCTACACCTTC
CAIHSNNRAMGGYTF
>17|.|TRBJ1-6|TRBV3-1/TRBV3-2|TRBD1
TGTGCCAGCAGCCAAGTGTTCACGGGACAGGGACTCTCACCCCTCCACTTT
CASSQVFTGQGLSPLHF